This TCR beta chain originates from a study of cytomegalovirus exposure and HLA in healthy donors. Researchers ran the PCR with 60 Vbeta and 13 Jbeta primers. Repertoires were generated with immunoSEQ multiplex PCR, while TCRdb's copy carries only in-frame clones and drops some. Of 150,000 to 200,000 clones detected, approximately 78% appear once; the ten largest clones hold roughly 0.75%. This clone was observed once. CDR1 and CDR2 (germline): MGHRA, YSYEKL. The V end was cut by 0 bases, the J end by 3 bases, with 12 bases between. The CDR3 has 15 residues. This receptor was taken from a young woman in good health and CMV-seronegative. The chain recombines TRBV4-1 with TRBJ2-7; the D gene is possibly TRBD2 (5 bases). The specimen sequenced was PBMCs. CDR3 region: CASSQESLASYEQYF. The CDR3 coding sequence is TGCGCCAGCAGCCAAGAAAGTTTAGCGAGCTACGAGCAGTACTTC.